These 13 T cell receptor beta chains came from one sample sequenced in a study of Graves' ophthalmopathy and Graves' hyperthyroidism. RNA transcripts were the template, and TCR beta CDR3 regions were amplified from them. HTBI primers primed a first-round RT-PCR, and a second-round multiplex PCR followed. TCRdb reprocessed the multiplex PCR reads with MiXCR, giving one entry per CDR3 protein. The table records 200,000 to 250,000 distinct CDR3 sequences, under 25% of them present only once. Sequenced sample: peripheral blood. The origin of the receptors is a woman in her forties or fifties with Graves' ophthalmopathy.

This clonotype was counted many times. V gene TRBV6-1 combines with J gene TRBJ2-2; 7 nucleotides line up with TRBD2. The V gene's germline CDR1 is MNHNS and CDR2 SASEGT. The length of the CDR3 is 16 residues. V trimming: 2 bases; J trimming: 0 bases; junction bases outside the gene matches: 3. CDR3 in amino acids: CASSELAVTNTGELFF. The CDR3 DNA sequence: TGTGCCAGCAGTGAACTAGCGGTAACGAACACCGGGGAGCTGTTTTTT.

In this sample, this clonotype turned up many times. This chain joins TRBV7-3 and TRBJ2-7; 7 positions agree with TRBD1. The CDR3 is 17 residues long. Losses at the gene ends were 5 bases for V and 2 bases for J; bases not matched to a gene: 15. Germline CDR1 and CDR2: SGHTA and FQGTGA. CDR3 protein: CASSGQVRDRATYEQYF. CDR3 DNA sequence: TGTGCCAGCAGCGGTCAGGTCCGGGACAGAGCCACCTACGAGCAGTACTTC.

This clonotype was counted many times. This chain uses TRBV6-1 with TRBJ2-7; perhaps TRBD2 as D (6 bases). There are 14 residues in the CDR3. Trimming left V 4 bases short and J 7 bases short, with 17 bases between. The germline CDR1 and CDR2 sequences are MNHNS and SASEGT. Here the CDR3 reads CASSGGTRSTEQYF. For the CDR3, the DNA is TGTGCCAGCAGTGGGGGGACTCGGAGTACGGAGCAGTACTTC.

Note on this clonotype: This sequence may be a read error, since a much larger clone differs from it by one base. The rearrangement uses TRBV9 and TRBJ1-2; D remains unclear. The ends were cut back, 3 bases at V and 10 bases at J, with 10 bases in the middle. CDR1 SGDLS and CDR2 YYNGEE come from the germline V gene. The CDR3 sequence is 11 residues long. The CDR3 nucleotides are TGTGCCAGCAGCGGCGGGCCCGACTACACCTTC. This sequence encodes CASSGGPDYTF.

At least ten counts were recorded for this clonotype. The chain uses TRBV2 and TRBJ2-7; D is undetermined. The germline V gene encodes CDR1 SNHLY and CDR2 FYNNEI. The CDR3 contains 12 residues. V lost 4 bases to trimming and J lost 7 bases, with 11 bases between them. The CDR3 spells CASSVVRGEQYF. CDR3 DNA: TGTGCCAGCAGTGTTGTCCGTGGGGAGCAGTACTTC.

This clonotype was seen ten or more times. This chain uses TRBV4-1 with TRBJ1-6; D may be TRBD1 (5 bases). Germline-derived CDR1 and CDR2 are MGHRA and YSYEKL. V lost 0 bases and J 8 bases, leaving 14 bases between the germline ends. The CDR3 is made up of 16 amino acids. CDR3 sequence (DNA): TGCGCCAGCAGCCAAGATCAAAACAGGTTGGATTCACCCCTCCACTTT. Translated: CASSQDQNRLDSPLHF.

Many counts were recorded for this clonotype. V usage is TRBV28 and J usage is TRBJ1-2, with D perhaps matching TRBD1 (5 bases). The CDR3 is made up of 13 amino acids. Trimming left V 3 bases short and J 2 bases short, with 7 bases between. Looked up from germline, CDR1 is MDHEN and CDR2 is SYDVKM. The chain's CDR3 is CASSLWGNYGYTF. The DNA for the CDR3 is TGTGCCAGCAGTTTGTGGGGGAACTATGGCTACACCTTC.

The rearrangement uses TRBV12-3 or TRBV12-4 and TRBJ1-1; TRBD1 might be the D (6 bases). Trimming shortened V by 2 bases and J by 4 bases, and 17 bases separated the two germline ends. The CDR3 length is 16 residues. CDR3 nucleotide sequence: TGTGCCAGCAGTTTAAGAGGGGGGGGAGTTGGCACTGAAGCTTTCTTT. Translation: CASSLRGGGVGTEAFF.

This clonotype was detected only a few times. V gene TRBV20-1 combines with J gene TRBJ2-7, with 13 nucleotides matching TRBD2. Germline CDR1 reads DFQATT; CDR2 reads SNEGSKA (reference sequence). After removal of 4 bases from V and 5 bases from J, the junction contained 11 bases not matched to a gene. The CDR3 covers 16 residues. The chain's CDR3 is CSATPGLAGLKNEQYF. The CDR3 coding sequence is TGCAGTGCTACCCCGGGACTAGCGGGATTAAAGAACGAGCAGTACTTC.

This clonotype was counted many times. The chain carries TRBV6-5 and TRBJ1-5, with a tentative D call TRBD1 (6 bases). The CDR3 sequence is 13 residues long. Per germline, CDR1 MNHEY and CDR2 SVGAGI. The germline V and J ends were trimmed by 6 bases and 2 bases, with 8 bases remaining between them. For the CDR3, the DNA is TGTGCCAGCAGAGGGGGGCGCAATCAGCCCCAGCATTTT. It codes for CASRGGRNQPQHF.

This chain connects TRBV3-1 to TRBJ2-2; 7 bases match TRBD2. The germline V gene has CDR1 LGHDT and CDR2 YNNKEL (reference sequence). The CDR3 covers 15 residues. Germline trimming cut 3 bases from V and 4 bases from J; bases unmatched to any gene: 5. CDR3 protein: CASSHIWGGTGELFF. The CDR3, as DNA: TGTGCCAGCAGCCACATTTGGGGGGGCACCGGGGAGCTGTTTTTT.

The sample holds many counts of this clonotype. This sequence joins TRBV2 and TRBJ1-5; D remains ambiguous. The germline CDR1 and CDR2 sequences are SNHLY and FYNNEI. Trimming removed 2 bases at V and 1 base at J, with 9 bases between. CDR3 length equals 15 residues. CDR3 in DNA: TGTGCCAGCAGTGAAACTCAATACAGCAATCAGCCCCAGCATTTT. Translated, it gives CASSETQYSNQPQHF.

This clonotype was found many times. One junction end does not reproduce the germline sequence, and a read error may be involved. This sequence joins TRBV19 and TRBJ2-6; D ambiguous. The CDR3 totals 18 residues. Germline V gene sequence: CDR1 LNHDA, CDR2 SQIVND (reference sequence). CDR3 protein: CTSSMSVRSLAGANVLTF. DNA of the CDR3: TGTACCAGTAGTATGTCGGTCAGGAGTTTGGCTGGGGCCAACGTCCTGACTTTC.